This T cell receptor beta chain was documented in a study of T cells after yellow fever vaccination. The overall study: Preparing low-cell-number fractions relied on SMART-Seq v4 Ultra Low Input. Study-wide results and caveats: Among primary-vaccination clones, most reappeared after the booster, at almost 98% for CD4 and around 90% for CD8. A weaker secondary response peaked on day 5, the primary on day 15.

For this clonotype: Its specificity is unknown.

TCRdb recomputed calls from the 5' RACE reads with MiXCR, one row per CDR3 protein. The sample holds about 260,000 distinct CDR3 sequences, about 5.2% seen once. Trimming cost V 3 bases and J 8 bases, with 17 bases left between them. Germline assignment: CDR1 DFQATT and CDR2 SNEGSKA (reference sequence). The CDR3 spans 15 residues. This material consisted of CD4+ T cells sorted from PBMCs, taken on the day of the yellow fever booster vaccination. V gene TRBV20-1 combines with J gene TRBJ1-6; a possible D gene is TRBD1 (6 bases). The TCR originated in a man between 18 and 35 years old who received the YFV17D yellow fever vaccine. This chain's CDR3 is CSASLADQGYSPLHF. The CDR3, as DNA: TGCAGTGCTAGCTTAGCCGACCAGGGGTATTCACCCCTCCACTTT.